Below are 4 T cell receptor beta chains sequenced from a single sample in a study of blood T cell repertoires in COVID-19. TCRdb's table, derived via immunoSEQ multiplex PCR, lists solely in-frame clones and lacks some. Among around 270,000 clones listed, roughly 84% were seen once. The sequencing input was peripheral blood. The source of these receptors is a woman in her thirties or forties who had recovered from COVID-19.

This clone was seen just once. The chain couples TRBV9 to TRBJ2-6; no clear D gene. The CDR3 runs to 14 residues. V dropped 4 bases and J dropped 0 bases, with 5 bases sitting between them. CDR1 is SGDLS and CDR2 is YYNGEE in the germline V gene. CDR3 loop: CASSTTSGANVLTF. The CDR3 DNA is TGTGCCAGCAGCACTACCTCTGGGGCCAACGTCCTGACTTTC.

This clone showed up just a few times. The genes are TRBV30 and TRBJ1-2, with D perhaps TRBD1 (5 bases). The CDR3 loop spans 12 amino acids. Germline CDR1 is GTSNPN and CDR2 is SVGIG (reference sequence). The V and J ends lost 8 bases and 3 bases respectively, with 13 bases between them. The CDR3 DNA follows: TGTGCCGGACGGACGGGGGACTATGGCTACACCTTC. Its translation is CAGRTGDYGYTF.

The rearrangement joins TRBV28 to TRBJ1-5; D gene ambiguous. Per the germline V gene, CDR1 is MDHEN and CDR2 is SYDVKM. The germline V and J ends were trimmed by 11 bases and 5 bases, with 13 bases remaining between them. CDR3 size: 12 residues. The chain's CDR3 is CAVTGLYQPQHF. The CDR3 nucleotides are TGTGCCGTCACTGGACTGTATCAGCCCCAGCATTTT.

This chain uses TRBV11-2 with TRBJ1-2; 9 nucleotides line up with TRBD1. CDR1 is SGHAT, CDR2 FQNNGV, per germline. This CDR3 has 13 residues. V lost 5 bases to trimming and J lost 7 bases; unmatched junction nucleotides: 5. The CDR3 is CASSEGTGSGYTF. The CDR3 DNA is TGTGCCAGCAGCGAAGGGACAGGGAGTGGCTACACCTTC.